A selection of T cell receptor beta chains follows, all from one sample in a study of blood T cell repertoires in COVID-19. Sequencing used immunoSEQ multiplex PCR; TCRdb keeps in-frame clones, though not all of them. The sample has 150,000 to 160,000 clones; roughly nine tenths are singletons. The material sequenced was peripheral blood. These receptor sequences come from a woman between 40 and 50 years old with acute or convalescent COVID-19. Each CDR3 is given with its conserved first and last residue. The D gene is left open where the match is weak. The listing skips clone size in some rows; elsewhere it reads once, few, many or a size class.

.	TRBV30	TRBD1	TRBJ1-1	CAWSVLGRTKQGGMNTEAFF	TGTGCCTGGAGTGTACTGGGGCGAACCAAACAGGGGGGAATGAACACTGAAGCTTTCTTT
once	TRBV15	.	TRBJ1-4	CATSRNRPTNEKLFF	TGTGCCACCAGCAGGAACAGACCAACTAATGAAAAACTGTTTTTT
.	TRBV3-1/TRBV3-2	.	TRBJ2-7	CASRPSGSGDEQYF	TGTGCCAGCCGACCTAGTGGATCTGGAGACGAGCAGTACTTC
.	TRBV11-2	TRBD2	TRBJ2-2	CASSLLLAGGNTGELFF	TGTGCCAGCAGCTTACTACTAGCGGGGGGTAACACCGGGGAGCTGTTTTTT
.	TRBV9	TRBD2	TRBJ2-3	CASSVTGLAGGGRTDTQYF	TGTGCCAGCAGCGTAACTGGACTAGCGGGAGGAGGAAGAACAGATACGCAGTATTTT
.	TRBV27	.	TRBJ2-2	CAIRGANTGELFF	TGTGCCATACGGGGTGCGAACACCGGGGAGCTGTTTTTT
.	TRBV5-1	TRBD1	TRBJ2-2	CASSNYRGDTGELFF	TGCGCCAGCAGCAATTACAGGGGCGACACCGGGGAGCTGTTTTTT
.	TRBV5-1	TRBD1	TRBJ2-3	CASSLSGTGADTQYF	TGCGCCAGCAGCCTTTCTGGGACAGGGGCAGATACGCAGTATTTT
.	TRBV12-3/TRBV12-4	.	TRBJ1-2	CASSFTSEDGYTF	TGTGCCAGCAGTTTCACGAGTGAGGATGGCTACACCTTC
once	TRBV27	.	TRBJ2-1	CASSAGQSSYNEQFF	TGTGCCAGCAGCGCAGGACAGTCCTCCTACAATGAGCAGTTCTTC
.	TRBV7-2	TRBD1	TRBJ2-7	CASSLGGQLYEQYF	TGTGCCAGCAGCTTAGGGGGACAGCTCTACGAGCAGTACTTC
few	TRBV5-8	.	TRBJ1-2	CASSQLRDNTF	TGTGCCAGCAGCCAACTCAGGGATAACACCTTC
few	TRBV4-2	TRBD1	TRBJ1-1	CASSHEKGAAFF	TGTGCCAGCAGCCACGAGAAGGGGGCGGCTTTCTTT
.	TRBV28	.	TRBJ1-1	CASNMVVPMNTEAFF	TGTGCCAGCAACATGGTTGTGCCAATGAACACTGAAGCTTTCTTT
.	TRBV7-9	.	TRBJ1-2	CASSLGGLGYGYTF	TGTGCCAGCAGCTTAGGTGGGCTCGGCTATGGCTACACCTTC
.	TRBV7-6	.	TRBJ1-3	CASSLAQGSPGNTIYF	TGTGCCAGCAGCTTAGCGCAAGGGAGCCCTGGAAACACCATATATTTT
.	TRBV2	TRBD1	TRBJ2-7	CASSPDRVNEQYF	TGTGCCAGCAGTCCGGACAGGGTGAACGAGCAGTACTTC
.	TRBV19	TRBD2	TRBJ2-7	CASSIDSASGRNEQYF	TGTGCCAGTAGTATAGATTCGGCTAGCGGGAGGAACGAGCAGTACTTC
.	TRBV24-1	TRBD1	TRBJ1-4	CATSDTTGEAGEKLFF	TGTGCCACCAGTGACACAACAGGGGAGGCGGGTGAAAAACTGTTTTTT
.	TRBV7-9	.	TRBJ2-3	CASSLGTTVDTQYF	TGTGCCAGCAGCTTAGGGACTACGGTAGATACGCAGTATTTT
few	TRBV12-3/TRBV12-4	.	TRBJ2-1	CASSLGAWAEQFF	TGTGCCAGCAGTTTGGGTGCGTGGGCTGAGCAGTTCTTC
.	TRBV12-3/TRBV12-4	.	TRBJ2-3	CASRLRNTQYF	TGTGCCAGCAGACTGCGAAATACGCAGTATTTT
.	TRBV11-2	.	TRBJ2-7	CASSLAGTRDEQYF	TGTGCCAGCAGCTTAGCCGGGACACGGGACGAGCAGTACTTC
.	TRBV11-3	TRBD2	TRBJ2-3	CASSLGTSGAIDTQYF	TGTGCCAGCAGCTTGGGTACTAGCGGGGCTATAGATACGCAGTATTTT
.	TRBV7-9	TRBD1	TRBJ1-2	CASSFQGEGYGYTF	TGTGCCAGCAGCTTCCAGGGGGAAGGCTATGGCTACACCTTC
.	TRBV9	.	TRBJ2-7	CASSDGVEQYF	TGTGCCAGCAGCGACGGGGTCGAGCAGTACTTC
.	TRBV19	TRBD1	TRBJ2-1	CASSTRTGFLSYNEQFF	TGTGCCAGTAGTACAAGGACAGGATTTCTTTCCTACAATGAGCAGTTCTTC
once	TRBV6-5	TRBD1	TRBJ2-7	CASSRPGQGAVVQYF	TGTGCCAGCAGTCGACCGGGACAGGGGGCGGTTGTGCAGTACTTC
.	TRBV27	TRBD1	TRBJ1-5	CASSSRQGGNQPQHF	TGTGCCAGCAGTTCCCGACAGGGCGGCAATCAGCCCCAGCATTTT
.	TRBV30	.	TRBJ1-6	CAWSPGANGNSPLHF	TGTGCCTGGAGTCCCGGCGCAAACGGGAATTCACCCCTCCACTTT
.	TRBV5-1	.	TRBJ1-3	CASSLLSGPYSGNTIYF	TGCGCCAGCAGCTTGCTCTCTGGGCCATACTCTGGAAACACCATATATTTT
.	TRBV28	TRBD1	TRBJ1-2	CASSFPRQGPLYGYTF	TGTGCCAGCAGTTTTCCCAGACAGGGGCCCCTCTATGGCTACACCTTC
.	TRBV5-1	TRBD1	TRBJ2-1	CASSLGTGSYNEQFF	TGCGCCAGCAGCTTGGGGACAGGCTCCTACAATGAGCAGTTCTTC
.	TRBV28	TRBD1	TRBJ1-2	CASRSGTGLFYGYTF	TGTGCCAGCAGAAGCGGGACAGGGTTATTCTATGGCTACACCTTC
.	TRBV6-5	.	TRBJ2-7	CASSYSRHYEQYF	TGTGCCAGCAGTTACTCGCGTCACTACGAGCAGTACTTC
.	TRBV18	TRBD1	TRBJ2-1	CASSPSTGGYYNEQFF	TGTGCCAGCTCACCATCGACAGGGGGCTACTACAATGAGCAGTTCTTC
.	TRBV7-3	.	TRBJ2-3	CASSSNGGADTQYF	TGTGCCAGCAGCTCCAATGGGGGCGCAGATACGCAGTATTTT
.	TRBV3-1/TRBV3-2	.	TRBJ1-3	CASSLTGGSGNTIYF	TGTGCCAGCAGCTTGACCGGGGGCTCTGGAAACACCATATATTTT
.	TRBV27	TRBD1	TRBJ1-2	CASSTHGTEIGYTF	TGTGCCAGCAGTACCCACGGGACAGAGATTGGCTACACCTTC
.	TRBV11-3	.	TRBJ2-7	CASSLATGNSYEQYF	TGTGCCAGCAGCTTGGCTACAGGAAACTCCTACGAGCAGTACTTC
.	TRBV9	TRBD2	TRBJ2-1	CASSMLSGRNYNEQFF	TGTGCCAGCAGCATGCTGAGCGGGAGGAACTACAATGAGCAGTTCTTC
.	TRBV11-3	.	TRBJ2-3	CASSLAGGQGLDTQYF	TGTGCCAGCAGCTTAGCTGGGGGCCAAGGGTTAGATACGCAGTATTTT